Listed below are T cell receptor beta chains from one sample, sequenced in a study of CD8+CD57+ T cells in acquired aplastic anemia. TCRdb re-called the reads through MiXCR, storing one row per CDR3 protein. The table includes roughly 260,000 distinct CDR3 sequences, around 45% detected once. The sample consisted of sorted CD4+, CD8+, or CD8+CD57+ T cells (not recorded which) from PBMCs. These receptors all come from a human donor with aplastic anemia. Both conserved end residues are part of each CDR3. Each record gives: D gene, clone size, V gene, J gene, CDR3 DNA, CDR3 protein. The D gene is left open where the match is weak. The size field is filled for only some rows; it gives once, few, many or a size class.

D: TRBD1
size: many
V: TRBV4-1
J: TRBJ2-7
DNA: TGCGCCAGCAGCCAAGAGACAGGGTTTAACGAGCAGTACTTC
CDR3: CASSQETGFNEQYF

D: -
size: -
V: TRBV20-1
J: TRBJ1-2
DNA: TGCAGTGCGCGGGAAGGCTATGGCTACACCTTC
CDR3: CSAREGYGYTF

D: -
size: many
V: TRBV5-8
J: TRBJ1-5
DNA: TGTGCCAGCAGCTCCCAGGGGAGTGAGCAGCCCCAGCATTTT
CDR3: CASSSQGSEQPQHF

D: -
size: -
V: TRBV7-2
J: TRBJ2-5
DNA: TGTGCCAGCAGCCGGGGACGGGCCCAAGAGACCCAGTACTTC
CDR3: CASSRGRAQETQYF

D: -
size: many
V: TRBV5-6
J: TRBJ2-7
DNA: TGTGCCAGTGGACAGATCTACGAGCAGTACTTC
CDR3: CASGQIYEQYF

D: TRBD2
size: once
V: TRBV2
J: TRBJ2-1
DNA: TGTGCCAGCAGTGAAGCGCTTTCGAAGAGCGGGAACAATGAGCAGTTCTTC
CDR3: CASSEALSKSGNNEQFF

D: -
size: few
V: TRBV10-3
J: TRBJ1-5
DNA: TGTGCCAGCAGTTCTTATACAAATCAGCCCCAGCATTTT
CDR3: CASSSYTNQPQHF

D: TRBD2
size: -
V: TRBV7-9
J: TRBJ2-3
DNA: TGTGCCAGCAGCTCACCGGGACTAGCGGGGATCTCTAGCACAGATACGCAGTATTTT
CDR3: CASSSPGLAGISSTDTQYF

D: -
size: many
V: TRBV7-9
J: TRBJ2-1
DNA: TGTGCCAGCAACACTTTAGGGCTCGGCCTTTACAATGAGCAGTTCTTC
CDR3: CASNTLGLGLYNEQFF

D: TRBD1
size: many
V: TRBV11-2
J: TRBJ2-7
DNA: TGTGCCAGCAGCTCCCTCGGGACAGACGTCTACGAGCAGTACTTC
CDR3: CASSSLGTDVYEQYF

D: -
size: -
V: TRBV27
J: TRBJ2-7
DNA: TGTGCCAGCAGTTTATCCCCCCGGAAAGGGTCCTACGAGCAGTACTTC
CDR3: CASSLSPRKGSYEQYF

D: -
size: many
V: TRBV27
J: TRBJ2-1
DNA: TGTGCCAGCAGTTTACAGGCAGGGAGGCACAATGAGCAGTTCTTC
CDR3: CASSLQAGRHNEQFF

D: -
size: -
V: TRBV28
J: TRBJ1-1
DNA: TGTGCCAGCAGTGCCCCGGTGGGTCTTTCCATGAACACTGAAGCTTTCTTT
CDR3: CASSAPVGLSMNTEAFF

D: -
size: -
V: TRBV7-9
J: TRBJ2-5
DNA: TGTGCCAGCACCCAGCCAATGGAGACCCAGTACTTC
CDR3: CASTQPMETQYF

D: TRBD2
size: many
V: TRBV12-3/TRBV12-4
J: TRBJ2-5
DNA: TGTGCCAGCAGTCCTGGACTAGCTCGGGGGACCCAGTACTTC
CDR3: CASSPGLARGTQYF

D: -
size: many
V: TRBV9
J: TRBJ1-2
DNA: TGTGCCAGCAGCGCCCCCGTCCACGGCTACACCTTC
CDR3: CASSAPVHGYTF